Reported below is one T cell receptor (beta chain). Its antigen is currently unknown. The record originates from a study of blood T cells in healthy people across ages. The study, taken as a whole, reports: TCR beta diversity, measured per million T cells, fell in a roughly linear way with age. One million T cells yielded diversity estimates that were considered underestimates.

PCR was performed a second time for about 7 to 12 cycles using a sample-barcoded 5' primer and a J-beta primer mix. TCRdb independently ran MiXCR on the 5' RACE reads; one entry per CDR3 protein. The repertoire consists of 1.5 million or so distinct CDR3 sequences, with approximately 43% occurring once and the leading ten covering just over 4%. Source material: blood. This TCR derives from a woman aged 18-30 years in good health.

As DNA, the CDR3 is TGCAGCGTTGGTGGCATCGACGGATTAAACACTGAAGCTTTCTTT. Translated: CSVGGIDGLNTEAFF. The chain recombines TRBV29-1 with TRBJ1-1, with D uncertain. The CDR3 is made up of 15 amino acids. Deletions cut 4 bases from V and 2 bases from J, with 17 bases between. The V gene's germline CDR1 is SQVTM and CDR2 ANQGSEA.